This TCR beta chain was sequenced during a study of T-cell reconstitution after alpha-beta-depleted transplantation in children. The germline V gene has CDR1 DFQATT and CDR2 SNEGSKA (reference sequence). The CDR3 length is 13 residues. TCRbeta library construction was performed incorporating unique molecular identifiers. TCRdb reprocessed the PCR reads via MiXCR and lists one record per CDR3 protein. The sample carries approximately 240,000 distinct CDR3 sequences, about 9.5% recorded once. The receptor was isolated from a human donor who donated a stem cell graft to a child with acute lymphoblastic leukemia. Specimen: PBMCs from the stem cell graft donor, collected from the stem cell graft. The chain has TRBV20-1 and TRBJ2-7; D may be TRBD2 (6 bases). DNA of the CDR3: TGCAGCCTAGCGTATAAACAATCCTACGAGCAGTACTTC. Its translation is CSLAYKQSYEQYF.